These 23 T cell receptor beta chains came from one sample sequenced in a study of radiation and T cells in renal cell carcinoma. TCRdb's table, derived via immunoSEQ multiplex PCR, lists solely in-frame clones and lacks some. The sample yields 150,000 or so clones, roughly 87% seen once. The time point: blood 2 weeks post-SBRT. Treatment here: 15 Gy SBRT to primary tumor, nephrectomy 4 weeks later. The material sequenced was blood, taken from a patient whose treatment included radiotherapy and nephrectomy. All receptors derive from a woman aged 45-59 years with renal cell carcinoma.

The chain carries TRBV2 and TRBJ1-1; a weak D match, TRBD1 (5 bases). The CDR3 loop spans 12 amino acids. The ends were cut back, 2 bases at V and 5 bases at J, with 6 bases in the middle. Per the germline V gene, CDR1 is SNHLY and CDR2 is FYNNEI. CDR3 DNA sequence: TGTGCCAGCAGTGAATGGGGGACTGAAGCTTTCTTT. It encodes CASSEWGTEAFF.

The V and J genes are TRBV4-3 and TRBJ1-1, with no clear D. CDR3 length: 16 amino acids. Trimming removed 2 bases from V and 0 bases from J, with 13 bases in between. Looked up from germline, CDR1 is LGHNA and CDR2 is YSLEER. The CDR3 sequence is CASSQKVGRMNTEAFF. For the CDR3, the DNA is TGCGCCAGCAGCCAAAAAGTAGGACGTATGAACACTGAAGCTTTCTTT.

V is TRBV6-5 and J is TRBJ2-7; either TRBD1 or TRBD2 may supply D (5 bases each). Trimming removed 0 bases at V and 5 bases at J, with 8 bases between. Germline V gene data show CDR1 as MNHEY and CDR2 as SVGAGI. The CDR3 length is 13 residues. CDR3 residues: CASSYSGPHEQYF. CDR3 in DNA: TGTGCCAGCAGTTACTCGGGACCCCACGAGCAGTACTTC.

The chain's CDR3 is CSVGDGTEAFF. In nucleotides, the CDR3 is TGCAGCGTGGGGGACGGCACTGAAGCTTTCTTT. This chain joins TRBV29-1 and TRBJ1-1; tentative D call: TRBD1 (5 bases). Looked up from germline, CDR1 is SQVTM and CDR2 is ANQGSEA. The CDR3 sequence is 11 residues long. Trimming took off 6 bases at V and 4 bases at J, with 9 bases between the two ends.

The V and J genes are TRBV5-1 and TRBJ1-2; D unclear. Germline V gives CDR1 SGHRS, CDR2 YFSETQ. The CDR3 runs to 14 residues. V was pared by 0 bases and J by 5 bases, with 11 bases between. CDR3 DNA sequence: TGCGCCAGCAGCTTGGTAGCCATTGAATATGGCTACACCTTC. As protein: CASSLVAIEYGYTF. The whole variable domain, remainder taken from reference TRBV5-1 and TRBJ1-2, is KAGVTQTPRYLIKTRGQQVTLSCSPISGHRSVSWYQQTPGQGLQFLFEYFSETQRNKGNFPGRFSGRQFSNSRSEMNVSTLELGDSALYLCASSLVAIEYGYTFGSGTRLTVV.

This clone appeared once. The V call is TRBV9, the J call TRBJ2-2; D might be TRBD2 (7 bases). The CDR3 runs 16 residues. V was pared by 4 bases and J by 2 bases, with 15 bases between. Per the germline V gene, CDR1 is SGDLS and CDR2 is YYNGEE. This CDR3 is CASSTGGGLNTGELFF. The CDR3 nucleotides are TGTGCCAGCAGCACCGGCGGGGGCCTAAACACCGGGGAGCTGTTTTTT.

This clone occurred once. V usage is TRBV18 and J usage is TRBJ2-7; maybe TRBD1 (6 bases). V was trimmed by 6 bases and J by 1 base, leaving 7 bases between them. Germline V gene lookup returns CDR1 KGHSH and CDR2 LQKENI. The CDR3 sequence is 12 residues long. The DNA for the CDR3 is TGTGCCAGCTCCGGACAGTCCTACGAGCAGTACTTC. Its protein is CASSGQSYEQYF.

The CDR3 loop reads CASRMTTGIRQPQHF. The CDR3, as DNA: TGTGCCAGCCGAATGACTACAGGGATAAGACAGCCCCAGCATTTT. The chain carries TRBV19 and TRBJ1-5, with D possibly TRBD1 on 6 matching bases. The CDR3 extends over 15 amino acids. Trimming took off 9 bases at V and 7 bases at J, with 22 bases between the two ends. CDR1 is LNHDA, CDR2 SQIVND, per germline (reference sequence). The full variable domain, its missing parts supplied by reference TRBV19 and TRBJ1-5, is DGGITQSPKYLFRKEGQNVTLSCEQNLNHDAMYWYRQDPGQGLRLIYYSQIVNDFQKGDIAEGYSVSREKKESFPLTVTSAQKNPTAFYLCASRMTTGIRQPQHFGDGTRLSIL.

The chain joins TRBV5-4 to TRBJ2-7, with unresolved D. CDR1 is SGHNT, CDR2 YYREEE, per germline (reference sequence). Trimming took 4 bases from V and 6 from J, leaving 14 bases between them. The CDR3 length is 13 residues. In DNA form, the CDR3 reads TGTGCCAGCAGCGATAGTCACGAGGCCGAGCAGTACTTC. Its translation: CASSDSHEAEQYF.

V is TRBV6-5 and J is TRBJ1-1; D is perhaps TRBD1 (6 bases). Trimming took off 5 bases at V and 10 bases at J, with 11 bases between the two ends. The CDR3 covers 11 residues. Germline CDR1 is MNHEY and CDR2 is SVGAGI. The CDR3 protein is CASSGGHGAFF. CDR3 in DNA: TGTGCCAGCAGTGGGGGGCACGGAGCTTTCTTT.

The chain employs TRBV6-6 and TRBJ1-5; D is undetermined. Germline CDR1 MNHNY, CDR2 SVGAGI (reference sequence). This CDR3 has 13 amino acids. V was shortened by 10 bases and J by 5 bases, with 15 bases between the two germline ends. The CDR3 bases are TGTGCCACCAGAGAGGACGGGTATCAGCCCCAGCATTTT. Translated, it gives CATREDGYQPQHF.

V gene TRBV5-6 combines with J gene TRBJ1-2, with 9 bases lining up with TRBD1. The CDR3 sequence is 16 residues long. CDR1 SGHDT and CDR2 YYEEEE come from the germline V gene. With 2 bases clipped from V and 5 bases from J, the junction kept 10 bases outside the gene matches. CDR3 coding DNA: TGTGCCAGCAGCTTCCGGACAGGGGTCCTATGGTATGGCTACACCTTC. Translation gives CASSFRTGVLWYGYTF. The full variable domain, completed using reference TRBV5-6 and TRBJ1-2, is DAGVTQSPTHLIKTRGQQVTLRCSPKSGHDTVSWYQQALGQGPQFIFQYYEEEERQRGNFPDRFSGHQFPNYSSELNVNALLLGDSALYLCASSFRTGVLWYGYTFGSGTRLTVV.

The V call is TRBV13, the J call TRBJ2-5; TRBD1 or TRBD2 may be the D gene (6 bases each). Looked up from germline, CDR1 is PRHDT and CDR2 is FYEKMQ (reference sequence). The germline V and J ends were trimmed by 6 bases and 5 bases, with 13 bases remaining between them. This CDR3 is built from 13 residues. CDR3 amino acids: CASRLGAGETQYF. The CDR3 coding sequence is TGTGCCAGCAGATTGGGGGCGGGGGAGACCCAGTACTTC.

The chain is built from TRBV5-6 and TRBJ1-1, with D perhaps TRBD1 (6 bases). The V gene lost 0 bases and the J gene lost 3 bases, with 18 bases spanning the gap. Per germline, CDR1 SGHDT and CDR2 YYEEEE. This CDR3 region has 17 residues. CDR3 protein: CASSLAFARQADTEAFF. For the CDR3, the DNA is TGTGCCAGCAGCTTGGCCTTTGCCAGACAGGCCGACACTGAAGCTTTCTTT.

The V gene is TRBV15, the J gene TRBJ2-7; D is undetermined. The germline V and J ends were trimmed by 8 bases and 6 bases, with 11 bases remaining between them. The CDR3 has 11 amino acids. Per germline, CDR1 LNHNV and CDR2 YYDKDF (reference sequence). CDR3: CATSLGGEQYF. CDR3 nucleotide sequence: TGTGCCACCTCCCTTGGCGGCGAGCAGTACTTC.

CDR3 in amino acids: CASSRTDRGRTGYTF. The CDR3 DNA is TGTGCCAGCAGCCGAACTGACAGGGGGCGGACTGGCTACACCTTC. The rearrangement links TRBV7-6 to TRBJ1-2, with 10 nucleotides matching TRBD1. Trimming cost V 5 bases and J 7 bases; bases outside gene matches: 10. There are 15 residues in the CDR3. The germline gives CDR1 SGHVS, CDR2 FNYEAQ. The variable domain in full, with the rest retrieved from reference TRBV7-6 and TRBJ1-2, is GAGVSQSPRYKVTKRGQDVALRCDPISGHVSLYWYRQALGQGPEFLTYFNYEAQQDKSGLPNDRFSAERPEGSISTLTIQRTEQRDSAMYRCASSRTDRGRTGYTFGSGTRLTVV.

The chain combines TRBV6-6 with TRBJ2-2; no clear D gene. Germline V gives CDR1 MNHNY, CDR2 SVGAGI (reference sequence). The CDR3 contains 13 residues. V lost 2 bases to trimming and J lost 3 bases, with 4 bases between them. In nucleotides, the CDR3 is TGTGCCAGCAGTTACGAGTACACCGGGGAGCTGTTTTTT. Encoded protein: CASSYEYTGELFF.

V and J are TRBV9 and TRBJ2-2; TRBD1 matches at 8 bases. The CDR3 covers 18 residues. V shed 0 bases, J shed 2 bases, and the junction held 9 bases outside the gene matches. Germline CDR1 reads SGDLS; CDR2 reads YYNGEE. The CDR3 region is CASSVEVPGGVNTGELFF. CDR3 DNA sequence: TGTGCCAGCAGCGTAGAGGTCCCAGGGGGCGTAAACACCGGGGAGCTGTTTTTT.

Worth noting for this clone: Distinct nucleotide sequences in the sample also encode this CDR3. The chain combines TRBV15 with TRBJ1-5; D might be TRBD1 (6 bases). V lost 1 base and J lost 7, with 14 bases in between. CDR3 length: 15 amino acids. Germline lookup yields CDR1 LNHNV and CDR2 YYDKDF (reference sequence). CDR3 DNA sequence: TGTGCCACCAGCAGAGTTGGAGGGGGTTACCAGCCCCAGCATTTT. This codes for CATSRVGGGYQPQHF.

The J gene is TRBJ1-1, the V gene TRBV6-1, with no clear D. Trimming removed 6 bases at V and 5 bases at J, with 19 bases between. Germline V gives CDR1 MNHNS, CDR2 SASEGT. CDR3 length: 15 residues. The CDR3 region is CASSPPIGFTTEAFF. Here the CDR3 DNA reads TGTGCCAGCAGCCCTCCGATAGGTTTCACGACTGAAGCTTTCTTT.

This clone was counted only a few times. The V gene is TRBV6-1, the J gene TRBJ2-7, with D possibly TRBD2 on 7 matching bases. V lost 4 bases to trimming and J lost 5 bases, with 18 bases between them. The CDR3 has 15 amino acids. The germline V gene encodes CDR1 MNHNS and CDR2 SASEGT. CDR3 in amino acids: CASSVGRGAFNEQYF. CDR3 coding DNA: TGTGCCAGCAGTGTTGGCCGGGGGGCCTTCAACGAGCAGTACTTC.

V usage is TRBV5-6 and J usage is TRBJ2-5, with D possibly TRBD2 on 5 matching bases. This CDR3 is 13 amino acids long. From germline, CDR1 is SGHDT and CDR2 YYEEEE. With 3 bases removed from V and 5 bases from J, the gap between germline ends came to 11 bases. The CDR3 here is CASSSGDGETQYF. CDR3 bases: TGTGCCAGCAGCTCCGGGGATGGGGAGACCCAGTACTTC.

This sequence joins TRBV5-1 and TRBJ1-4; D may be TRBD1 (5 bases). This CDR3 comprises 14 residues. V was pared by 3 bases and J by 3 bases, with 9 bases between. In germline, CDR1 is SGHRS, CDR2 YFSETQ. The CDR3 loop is CASSSDSPNEKLFF. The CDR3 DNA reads TGCGCCAGCAGCTCCGACAGTCCTAATGAAAAACTGTTTTTT.